The source of this T cell receptor beta chain is a study of cytomegalovirus exposure and HLA in healthy donors. Study overall: From HLA-typed donors, an early data release held about 85 million unique TCRs.

Turning to this clone: Its target is not known.

The CDR3 has 13 residues. Germline CDR1 is MDHEN and CDR2 is SYDVKM. The junction had 10 bases not matched to a gene; V was cut back by 7 bases and J by 12 bases. Study outcomes and limitations: Immune exposure information available was restricted to CMV serostatus. A previous analysis found most TCR beta V segments productive roughly 87% or roughly 30% of the time.

Likely unrecorded immune exposures existed in these nominally healthy donors. With 60 Vbeta and 13 Jbeta primers, the PCR was carried out. The repertoire was sequenced with immunoSEQ multiplex PCR; TCRdb's copy has only in-frame clones and lacks some. The data show over 150,000 clones, over 70% seen once. The chain carries TRBV28 and TRBJ2-1, with 9 bases matching TRBD2. Material: PBMCs. The source of this sequence is a man aged 25 to 40 in good health and CMV-seropositive. CDR3 amino acids: CASTIPGTSRQFF. As DNA, the CDR3 is TGTGCCAGCACCATCCCTGGGACTAGCAGGCAGTTCTTC.